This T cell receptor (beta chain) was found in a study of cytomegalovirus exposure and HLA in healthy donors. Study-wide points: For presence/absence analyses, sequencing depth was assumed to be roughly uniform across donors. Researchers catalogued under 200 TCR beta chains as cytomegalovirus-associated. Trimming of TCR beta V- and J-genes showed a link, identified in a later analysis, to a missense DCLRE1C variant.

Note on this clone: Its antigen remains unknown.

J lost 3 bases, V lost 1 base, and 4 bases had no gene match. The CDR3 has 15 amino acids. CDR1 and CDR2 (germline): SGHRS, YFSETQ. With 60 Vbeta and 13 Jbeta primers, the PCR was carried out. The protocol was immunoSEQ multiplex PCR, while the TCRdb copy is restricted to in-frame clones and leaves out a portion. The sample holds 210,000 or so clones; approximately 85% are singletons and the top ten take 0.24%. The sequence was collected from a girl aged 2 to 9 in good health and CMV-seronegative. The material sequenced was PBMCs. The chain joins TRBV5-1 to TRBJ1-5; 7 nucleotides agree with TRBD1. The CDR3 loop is CASSLRGQVNQPQHF. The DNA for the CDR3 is TGCGCCAGCAGCTTGAGAGGACAGGTCAATCAGCCCCAGCATTTT.